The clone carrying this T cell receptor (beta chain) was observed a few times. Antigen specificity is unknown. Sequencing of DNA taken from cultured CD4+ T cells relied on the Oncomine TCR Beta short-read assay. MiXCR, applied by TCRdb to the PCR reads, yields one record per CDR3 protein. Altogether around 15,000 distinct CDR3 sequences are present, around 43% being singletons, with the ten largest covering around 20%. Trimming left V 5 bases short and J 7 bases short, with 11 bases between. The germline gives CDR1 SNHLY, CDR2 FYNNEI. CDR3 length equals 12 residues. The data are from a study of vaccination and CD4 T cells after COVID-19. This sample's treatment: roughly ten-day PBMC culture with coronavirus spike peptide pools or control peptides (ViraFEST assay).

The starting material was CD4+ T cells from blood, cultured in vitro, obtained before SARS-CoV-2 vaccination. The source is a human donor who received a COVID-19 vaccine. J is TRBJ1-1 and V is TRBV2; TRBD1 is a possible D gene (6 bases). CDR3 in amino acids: CASSTQGVEAFF. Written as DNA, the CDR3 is TGTGCCAGCAGTACACAGGGAGTTGAAGCTTTCTTT.